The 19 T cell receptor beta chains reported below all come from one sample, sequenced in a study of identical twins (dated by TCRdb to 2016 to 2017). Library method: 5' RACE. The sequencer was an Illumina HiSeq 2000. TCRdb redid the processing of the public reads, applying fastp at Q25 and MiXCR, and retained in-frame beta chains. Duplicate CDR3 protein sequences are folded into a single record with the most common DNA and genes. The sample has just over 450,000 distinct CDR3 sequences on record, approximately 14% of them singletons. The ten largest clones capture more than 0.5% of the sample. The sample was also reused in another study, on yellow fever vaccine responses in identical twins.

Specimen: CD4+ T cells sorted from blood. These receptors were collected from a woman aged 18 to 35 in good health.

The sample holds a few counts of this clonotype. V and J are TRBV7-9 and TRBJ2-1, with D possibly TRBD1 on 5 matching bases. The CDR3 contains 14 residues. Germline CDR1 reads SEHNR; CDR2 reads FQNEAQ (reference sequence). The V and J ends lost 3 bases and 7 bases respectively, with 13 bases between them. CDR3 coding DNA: TGTGCCAGCAGCTTGGACAACCTACTGAATGAGCAGTTCTTC. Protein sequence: CASSLDNLLNEQFF.

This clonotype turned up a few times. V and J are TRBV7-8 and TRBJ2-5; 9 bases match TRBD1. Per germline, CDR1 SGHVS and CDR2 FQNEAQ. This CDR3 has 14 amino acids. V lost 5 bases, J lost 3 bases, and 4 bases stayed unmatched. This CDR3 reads CASSPRDREETQYF. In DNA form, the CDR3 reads TGTGCCAGCAGCCCCCGGGACAGGGAAGAGACCCAGTACTTC.

The CDR3: CASSLEGPHEQYF. The CDR3 region has the DNA TGTGCCAGCAGCTTGGAAGGGCCCCACGAGCAGTACTTC. The chain uses TRBV5-8 and TRBJ2-7; D remains unclear. Trimming pared 0 bases from V and 5 bases from J, leaving 9 bases between. Germline V lookup: CDR1 SGHTS, CDR2 YDEGEE. The CDR3 has 13 amino acids.

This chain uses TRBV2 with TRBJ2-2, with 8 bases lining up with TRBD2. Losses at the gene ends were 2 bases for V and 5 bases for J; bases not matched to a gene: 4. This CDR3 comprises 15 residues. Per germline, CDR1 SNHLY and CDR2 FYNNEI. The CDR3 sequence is CASSEREGRTGELFF. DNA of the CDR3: TGTGCCAGCAGTGAACGGGAGGGCCGGACCGGGGAGCTGTTTTTT.

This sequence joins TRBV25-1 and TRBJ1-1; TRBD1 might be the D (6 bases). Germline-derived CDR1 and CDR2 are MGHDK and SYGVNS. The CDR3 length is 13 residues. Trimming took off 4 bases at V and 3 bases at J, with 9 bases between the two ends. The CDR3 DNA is TGTGCCAGCAGTGTGACAGGTTACACTGAAGCTTTCTTT. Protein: CASSVTGYTEAFF.

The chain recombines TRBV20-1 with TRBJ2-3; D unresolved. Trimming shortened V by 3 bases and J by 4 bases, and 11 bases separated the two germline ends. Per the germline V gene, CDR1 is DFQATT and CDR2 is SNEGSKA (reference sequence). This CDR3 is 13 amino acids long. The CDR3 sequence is CSASLGAPDTQYF. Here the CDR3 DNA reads TGCAGTGCTAGCCTTGGCGCGCCAGATACGCAGTATTTT.

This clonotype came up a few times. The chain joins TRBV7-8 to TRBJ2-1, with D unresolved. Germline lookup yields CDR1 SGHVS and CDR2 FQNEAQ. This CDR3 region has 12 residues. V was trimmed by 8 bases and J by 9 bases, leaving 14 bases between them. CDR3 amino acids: CASSRLLGEQFF. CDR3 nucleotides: TGTGCCAGCTCTCGGCTCCTTGGTGAGCAGTTCTTC.

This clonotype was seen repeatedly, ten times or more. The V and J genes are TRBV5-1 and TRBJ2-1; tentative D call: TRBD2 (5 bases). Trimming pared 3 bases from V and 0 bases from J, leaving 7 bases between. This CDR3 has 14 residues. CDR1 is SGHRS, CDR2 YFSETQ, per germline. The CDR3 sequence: CASSSGLSYNEQFF. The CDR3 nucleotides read TGCGCCAGCAGCTCAGGACTCTCCTACAATGAGCAGTTCTTC. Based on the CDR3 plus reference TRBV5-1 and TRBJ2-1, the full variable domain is KAGVTQTPRYLIKTRGQQVTLSCSPISGHRSVSWYQQTPGQGLQFLFEYFSETQRNKGNFPGRFSGRQFSNSRSEMNVSTLELGDSALYLCASSSGLSYNEQFFGPGTRLTVL.

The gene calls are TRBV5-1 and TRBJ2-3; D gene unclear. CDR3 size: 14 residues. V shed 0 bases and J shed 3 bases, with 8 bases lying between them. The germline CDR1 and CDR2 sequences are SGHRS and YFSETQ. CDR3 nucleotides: TGCGCCAGCAGCTTGGTGTGGGAAACAGATACGCAGTATTTT. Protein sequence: CASSLVWETDTQYF. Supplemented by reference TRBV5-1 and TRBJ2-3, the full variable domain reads KAGVTQTPRYLIKTRGQQVTLSCSPISGHRSVSWYQQTPGQGLQFLFEYFSETQRNKGNFPGRFSGRQFSNSRSEMNVSTLELGDSALYLCASSLVWETDTQYFGPGTRLTVL.

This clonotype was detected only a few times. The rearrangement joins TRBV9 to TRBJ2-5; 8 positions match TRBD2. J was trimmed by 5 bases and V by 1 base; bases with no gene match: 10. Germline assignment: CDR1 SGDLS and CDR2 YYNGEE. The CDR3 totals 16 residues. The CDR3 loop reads CASSVSPRGEGETQYF. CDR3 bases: TGTGCCAGCAGCGTATCACCGCGGGGGGAGGGGGAGACCCAGTACTTC.

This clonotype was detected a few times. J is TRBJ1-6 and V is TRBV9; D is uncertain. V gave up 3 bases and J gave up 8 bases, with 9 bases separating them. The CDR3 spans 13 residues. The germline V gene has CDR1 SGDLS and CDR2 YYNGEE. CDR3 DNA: TGTGCCAGCAGCGCGGCCCCCGATTCACCCCTCCACTTT. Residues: CASSAAPDSPLHF.

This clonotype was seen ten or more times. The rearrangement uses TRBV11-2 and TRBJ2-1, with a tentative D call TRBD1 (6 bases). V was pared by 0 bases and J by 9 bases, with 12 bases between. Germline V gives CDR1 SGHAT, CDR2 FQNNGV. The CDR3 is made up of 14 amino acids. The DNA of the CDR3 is TGTGCCAGCAGCTTAGATGGCGCCAGGGGTGAGCAGTTCTTC. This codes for CASSLDGARGEQFF.

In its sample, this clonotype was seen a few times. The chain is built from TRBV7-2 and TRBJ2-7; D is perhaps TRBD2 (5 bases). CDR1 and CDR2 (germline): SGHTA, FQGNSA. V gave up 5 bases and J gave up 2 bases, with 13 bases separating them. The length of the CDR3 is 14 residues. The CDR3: CASSLWSGTYEQYF. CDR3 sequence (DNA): TGTGCCAGCAGCCTCTGGTCGGGAACCTACGAGCAGTACTTC.

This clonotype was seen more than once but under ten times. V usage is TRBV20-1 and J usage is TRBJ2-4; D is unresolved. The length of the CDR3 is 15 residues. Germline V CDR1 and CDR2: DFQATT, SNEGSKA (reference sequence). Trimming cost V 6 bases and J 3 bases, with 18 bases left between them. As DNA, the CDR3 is TGCAGTGCCCTAAACCTCGGTCGCGGCAAAAACATTCAGTACTTC. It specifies CSALNLGRGKNIQYF.

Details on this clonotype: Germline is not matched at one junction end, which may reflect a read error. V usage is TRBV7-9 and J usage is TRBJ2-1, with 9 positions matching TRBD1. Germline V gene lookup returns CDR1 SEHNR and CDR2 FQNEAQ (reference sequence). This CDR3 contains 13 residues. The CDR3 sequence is CASSLEGSGTGLF. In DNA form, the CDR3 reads TGTGCCAGCAGCTTAGAAGGATCGGGGACAGGGTTGTTC. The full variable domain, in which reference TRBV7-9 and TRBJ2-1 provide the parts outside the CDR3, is DTGVSQNPRHKITKRGQNVTFRCDPISEHNRLYWYRQTLGQGPEFLTYFQNEAQLEKSRLLSDRFSAERPKGSFSTLEIQRTEQGDSAMYLCASSLEGSGTGLFGPGTRLTVL.

The CDR3 region is CASSPRTSGRDTQYF. CDR3 bases: TGCGCCAGCAGCCCCCGGACTAGCGGGAGGGATACGCAGTATTTT. V gene TRBV4-3 combines with J gene TRBJ2-3; 14 bases are a match to TRBD2. In germline, CDR1 is LGHNA, CDR2 YSLEER. Trimming cost V 4 bases and J 6 bases; bases outside gene matches: 3. The CDR3 contains 15 residues.

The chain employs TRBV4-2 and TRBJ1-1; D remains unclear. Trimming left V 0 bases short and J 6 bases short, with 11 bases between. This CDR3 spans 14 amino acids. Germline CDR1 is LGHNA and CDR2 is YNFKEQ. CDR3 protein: CASSQDLFRPEAFF. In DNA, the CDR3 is TGTGCCAGCAGCCAAGATCTCTTCAGGCCTGAAGCTTTCTTT.

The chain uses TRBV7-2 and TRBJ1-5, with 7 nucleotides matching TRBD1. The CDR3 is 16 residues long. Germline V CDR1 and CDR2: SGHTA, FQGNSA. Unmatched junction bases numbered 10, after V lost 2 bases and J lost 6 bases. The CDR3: CASSLQGVGAAQPQHF. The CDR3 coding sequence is TGTGCCAGCAGCTTACAGGGGGTTGGGGCCGCTCAGCCCCAGCATTTT.

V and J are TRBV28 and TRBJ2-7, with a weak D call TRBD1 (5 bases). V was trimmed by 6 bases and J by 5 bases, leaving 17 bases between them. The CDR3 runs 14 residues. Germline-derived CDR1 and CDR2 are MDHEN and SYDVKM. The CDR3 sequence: CASSSPSTVDEQYF. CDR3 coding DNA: TGTGCCAGCAGCTCTCCATCGACAGTGGACGAGCAGTACTTC.